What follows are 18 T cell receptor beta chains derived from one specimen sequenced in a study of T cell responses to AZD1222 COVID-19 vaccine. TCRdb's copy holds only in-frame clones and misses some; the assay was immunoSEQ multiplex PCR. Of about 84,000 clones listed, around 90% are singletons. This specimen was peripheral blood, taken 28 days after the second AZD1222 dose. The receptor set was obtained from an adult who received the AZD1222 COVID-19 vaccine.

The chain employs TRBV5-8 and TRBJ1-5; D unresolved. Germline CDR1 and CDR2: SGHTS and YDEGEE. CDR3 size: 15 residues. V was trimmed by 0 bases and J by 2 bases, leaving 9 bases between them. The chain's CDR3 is CASSLVDLGNQPQHF. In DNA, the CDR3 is TGTGCCAGCAGCTTGGTTGATTTGGGCAATCAGCCCCAGCATTTT.

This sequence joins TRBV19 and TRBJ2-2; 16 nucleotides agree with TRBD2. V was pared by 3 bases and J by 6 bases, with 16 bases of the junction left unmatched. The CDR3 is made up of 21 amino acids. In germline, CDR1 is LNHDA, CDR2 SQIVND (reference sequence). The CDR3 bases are TGTGCCAGTAGTATCTCCGTTTCGGGACTAGCGGGGGGGCGGTACGCCGGGGAGCTGTTTTTT. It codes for CASSISVSGLAGGRYAGELFF.

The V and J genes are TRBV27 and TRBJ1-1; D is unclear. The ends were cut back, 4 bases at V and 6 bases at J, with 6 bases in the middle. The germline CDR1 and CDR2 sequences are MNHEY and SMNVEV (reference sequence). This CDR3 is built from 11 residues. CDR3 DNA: TGTGCCAGCAGTTACAACGCTGAAGCTTTCTTT. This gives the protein CASSYNAEAFF.

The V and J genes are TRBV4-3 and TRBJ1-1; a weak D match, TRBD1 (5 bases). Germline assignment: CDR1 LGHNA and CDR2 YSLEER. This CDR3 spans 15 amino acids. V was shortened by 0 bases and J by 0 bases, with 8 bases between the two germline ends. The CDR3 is CASSQDGGLNTEAFF. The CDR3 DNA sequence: TGCGCCAGCAGCCAAGATGGGGGACTGAACACTGAAGCTTTCTTT.

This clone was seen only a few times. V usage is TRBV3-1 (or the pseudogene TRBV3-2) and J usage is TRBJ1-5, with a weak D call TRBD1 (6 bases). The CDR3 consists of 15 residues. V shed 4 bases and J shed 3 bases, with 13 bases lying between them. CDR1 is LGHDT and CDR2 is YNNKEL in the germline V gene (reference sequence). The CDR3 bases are TGTGCCAGCAGCCTCTTTGGACAGTCCAATCAGCCCCAGCATTTT. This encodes CASSLFGQSNQPQHF.

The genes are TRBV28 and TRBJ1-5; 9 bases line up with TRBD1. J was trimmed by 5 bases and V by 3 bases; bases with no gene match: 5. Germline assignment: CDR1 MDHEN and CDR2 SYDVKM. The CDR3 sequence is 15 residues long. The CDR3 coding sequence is TGTGCCAGCAGTTTTGGGACAGGGAAGGATCAGCCCCAGCATTTT. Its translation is CASSFGTGKDQPQHF.

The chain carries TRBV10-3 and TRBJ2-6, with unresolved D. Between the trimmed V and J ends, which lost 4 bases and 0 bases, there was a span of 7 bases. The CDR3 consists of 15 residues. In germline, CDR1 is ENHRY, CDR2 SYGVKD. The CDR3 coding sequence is TGTGCCATCAGTGTCGGCAACTCTGGGGCCAACGTCCTGACTTTC. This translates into CAISVGNSGANVLTF.

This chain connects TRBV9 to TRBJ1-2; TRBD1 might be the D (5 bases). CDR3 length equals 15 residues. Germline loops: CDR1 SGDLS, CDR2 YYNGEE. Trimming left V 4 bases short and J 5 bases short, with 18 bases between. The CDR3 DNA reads TGTGCCAGCAGCCCGCGCCCGGGGCGGGAATATGGCTACACCTTC. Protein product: CASSPRPGREYGYTF.

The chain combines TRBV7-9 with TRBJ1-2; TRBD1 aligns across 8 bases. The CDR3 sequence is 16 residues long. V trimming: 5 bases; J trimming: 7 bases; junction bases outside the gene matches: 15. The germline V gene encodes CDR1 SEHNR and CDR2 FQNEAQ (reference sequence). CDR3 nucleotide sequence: TGTGCCAGCAGCCCAGCAATCCGGACAGGGTCGGGTGGCTACACCTTC. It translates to CASSPAIRTGSGGYTF.

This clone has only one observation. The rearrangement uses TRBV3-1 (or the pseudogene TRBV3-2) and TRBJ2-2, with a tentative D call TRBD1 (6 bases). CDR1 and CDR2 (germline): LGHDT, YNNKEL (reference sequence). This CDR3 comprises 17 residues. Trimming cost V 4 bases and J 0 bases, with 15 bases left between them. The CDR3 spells CASSPRDAGANTGELFF. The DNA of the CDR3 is TGTGCCAGCAGCCCTAGAGATGCAGGGGCGAACACCGGGGAGCTGTTTTTT.

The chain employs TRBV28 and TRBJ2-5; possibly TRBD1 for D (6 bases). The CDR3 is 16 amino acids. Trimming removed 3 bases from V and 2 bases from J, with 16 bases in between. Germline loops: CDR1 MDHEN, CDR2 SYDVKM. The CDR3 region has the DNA TGTGCCAGCAGTTTGATGGGGGCAGGAAAACAAGAGACCCAGTACTTC. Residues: CASSLMGAGKQETQYF. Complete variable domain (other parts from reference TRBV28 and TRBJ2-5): DVKVTQSSRYLVKRTGEKVFLECVQDMDHENMFWYRQDPGLGLRLIYFSYDVKMKEKGDIPEGYSVSREKKERFSLILESASTNQTSMYLCASSLMGAGKQETQYFGPGTRLLVL.

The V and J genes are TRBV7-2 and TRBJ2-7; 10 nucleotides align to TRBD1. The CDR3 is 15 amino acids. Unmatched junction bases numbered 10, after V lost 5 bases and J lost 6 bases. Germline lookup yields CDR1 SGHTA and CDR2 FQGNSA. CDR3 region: CASSLILGQGLEQYF. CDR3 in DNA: TGTGCCAGCAGCCTAATCTTGGGACAGGGGCTCGAGCAGTACTTC. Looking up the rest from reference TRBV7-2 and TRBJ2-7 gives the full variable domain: GAGVSQSPSNKVTEKGKDVELRCDPISGHTALYWYRQSLGQGLEFLIYFQGNSAPDKSGLPSDRFSAERTGGSVSTLTIQRTQQEDSAVYLCASSLILGQGLEQYFGPGTRLTVT.

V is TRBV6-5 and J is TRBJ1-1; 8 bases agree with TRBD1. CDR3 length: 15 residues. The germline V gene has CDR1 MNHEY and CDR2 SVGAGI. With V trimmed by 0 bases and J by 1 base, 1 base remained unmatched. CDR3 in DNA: TGTGCCAGCAGTTACTCGCAGGGGGCGAACACTGAAGCTTTCTTT. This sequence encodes CASSYSQGANTEAFF.

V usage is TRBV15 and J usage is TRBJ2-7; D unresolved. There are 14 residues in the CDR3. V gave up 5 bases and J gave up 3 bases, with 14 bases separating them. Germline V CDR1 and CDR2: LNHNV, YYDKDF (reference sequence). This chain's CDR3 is CATSRPGRYYEQYF. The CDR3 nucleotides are TGTGCCACCAGCCGACCCGGACGGTACTACGAGCAGTACTTC.

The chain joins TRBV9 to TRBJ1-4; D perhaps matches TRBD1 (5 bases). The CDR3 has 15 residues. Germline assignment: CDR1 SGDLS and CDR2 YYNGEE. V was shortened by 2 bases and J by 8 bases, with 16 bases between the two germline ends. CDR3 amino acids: CASSVSGARMEKLFF. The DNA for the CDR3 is TGTGCCAGCAGCGTGTCCGGGGCCAGGATGGAAAAACTGTTTTTT.

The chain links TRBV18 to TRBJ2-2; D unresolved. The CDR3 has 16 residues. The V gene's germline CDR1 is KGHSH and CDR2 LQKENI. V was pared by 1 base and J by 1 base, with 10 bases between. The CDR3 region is CASSPLPGMNTGELFF. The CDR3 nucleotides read TGTGCCAGCTCACCACTACCAGGAATGAACACCGGGGAGCTGTTTTTT.

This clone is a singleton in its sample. CDR3 sequence (DNA): TGTGCCAGTAGGATTACCGGGACAGGGTCGCGTGGGGCCCGGGGAGGAACTTTCTTT. Amino acids: CASRITGTGSRGARGGTFF. The chain uses TRBV19 and TRBJ1-1, with TRBD1 matching over 9 bases. CDR1 is LNHDA and CDR2 is SQIVND in the germline V gene (reference sequence). Trimming took 6 bases from V and 12 from J; bases not matched to a gene: 29. CDR3 size: 19 residues.

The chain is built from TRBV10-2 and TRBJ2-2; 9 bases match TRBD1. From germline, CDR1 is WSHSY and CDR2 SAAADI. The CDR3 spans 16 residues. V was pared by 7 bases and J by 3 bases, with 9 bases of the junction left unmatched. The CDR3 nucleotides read TGCGCCAGCAACCCTGGGGGACAGGGATACACCGGGGAGCTGTTTTTT. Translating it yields CASNPGGQGYTGELFF.